This T cell receptor beta chain was recovered during a study of blood T cells in healthy people across ages. Isolation yielded PBMCs, at least 6.5 million per sample, in every case. For the second PCR, which ran for 7 to 11 cycles, a sample-barcoded 5' primer and a J-beta primer mix were used. Through a template-switch adaptor with 12 random nucleotides, each cDNA molecule received a tag. MiXCR, applied by TCRdb to the 5' RACE reads, yields one record per CDR3 protein. Of approximately 1.5 million distinct CDR3 sequences detected, 30% to 35% appear once; the ten largest clones hold roughly 12%. V was pared by 4 bases and J by 9 bases, with 17 bases of the junction left unmatched. Per the germline V gene, CDR1 is LGHDT and CDR2 is YNNKEL (reference sequence). This CDR3 comprises 17 residues.

The sequencing sample was made of blood. The gene calls are TRBV3-1 and TRBJ2-1, with 8 positions matching TRBD2. The receptor comes from a young woman in good health. The CDR3 DNA is TGTGCCAGCAGCCGGTCACTAGCGGAACCCCCCCGGTTTGAGCAGTTCTTC. Amino acid sequence: CASSRSLAEPPRFEQFF.